These 22 T cell receptor beta chains were all obtained from the same sample, sequenced in a study of blood T cell repertoires in COVID-19 (dated by TCRdb to the early 2020s). Library prep was done by the immunoSEQ multiplex PCR assay. The immuneACCESS repertoire file appears here via TCRdb, limited to in-frame rearrangements. These files lack a portion of the clones; in checked studies, under half of the deficit traces to unresolved V genes, and the cause of the others is not known. Present in this sample are tens of thousands of clones, 83% of which were seen just once. The ten largest clones capture around 5.2% of the sample. The sample taken for sequencing was peripheral blood. The receptors here all came from a human donor in a cohort sampled during active COVID-19.

The V and J genes are TRBV3-1 (or the pseudogene TRBV3-2) and TRBJ1-4; D remains ambiguous. V lost 4 bases and J lost 5, with 17 bases in between. Germline CDR1 LGHDT, CDR2 YNNKEL (reference sequence). CDR3 length equals 16 residues. In DNA, the CDR3 is TGTGCCAGCAGCCCCCGAAAGGACGGGAGGAATGAAAAACTGTTTTTT. Translating it yields CASSPRKDGRNEKLFF.

A few counts support this clone. The chain combines TRBV30 with TRBJ1-6; 8 nucleotides line up with TRBD1. The germline V gene encodes CDR1 GTSNPN and CDR2 SVGIG (reference sequence). The CDR3 runs 12 residues. After removal of 5 bases from V and 9 bases from J, the junction contained 3 bases not matched to a gene. CDR3: CAWGDRPSPLHF. The DNA of the CDR3 is TGTGCCTGGGGGGACAGGCCTTCACCCCTCCACTTT.

The gene calls are TRBV7-6 and TRBJ1-2; 8 bases are shared with TRBD1. Germline V gene sequence: CDR1 SGHVS, CDR2 FNYEAQ. The CDR3 runs to 14 residues. Unmatched junction bases numbered 8, after V lost 3 bases and J lost 8 bases. In DNA form, the CDR3 reads TGTGCCAGCAGCTTTCTCCAGGGGGCTGGCGGCTACACCTTC. This codes for CASSFLQGAGGYTF. Full variable domain (outside the CDR3, taken from reference TRBV7-6 and TRBJ1-2): GAGVSQSPRYKVTKRGQDVALRCDPISGHVSLYWYRQALGQGPEFLTYFNYEAQQDKSGLPNDRFSAERPEGSISTLTIQRTEQRDSAMYRCASSFLQGAGGYTFGSGTRLTVV.

The chain has TRBV9 and TRBJ1-6, with 10 bases fitting TRBD1. Germline CDR1 reads SGDLS; CDR2 reads YYNGEE. There are 15 residues in the CDR3. J lost 7 bases, V lost 4 bases, and 5 bases had no gene match. The CDR3, as DNA: TGTGCCAGCAGCCCTTGGACAGGGGGAAATTCACCCCTCCACTTT. This gives the protein CASSPWTGGNSPLHF.

The chain has TRBV5-4 and TRBJ2-7, with 9 bases matching TRBD1. With 0 bases clipped from V and 3 bases from J, the junction kept 4 bases outside the gene matches. The V gene's germline CDR1 is SGHNT and CDR2 YYREEE (reference sequence). The CDR3 length is 15 residues. CDR3 coding DNA: TGTGCCAGCAGCTTGGCTGGGACAGGGCTCTACGAGCAGTACTTC. Translating gives CASSLAGTGLYEQYF.

The chain carries TRBV18 and TRBJ2-1, with D possibly TRBD2 on 7 matching bases. There are 15 residues in the CDR3. V lost 6 bases and J lost 5, with 17 bases in between. Germline V gene data show CDR1 as KGHSH and CDR2 as LQKENI. Here the CDR3 reads CASSQGRGAHNEQFF. In DNA, the CDR3 is TGTGCCAGCTCCCAGGGCCGGGGGGCCCACAATGAGCAGTTCTTC.

This clone was detected once. V gene TRBV20-1 combines with J gene TRBJ1-4; TRBD1 might be the D (5 bases). The length of the CDR3 is 11 residues. Trimming removed 3 bases from V and 8 bases from J, with 7 bases in between. CDR1 is DFQATT, CDR2 SNEGSKA, per germline (reference sequence). Here the CDR3 reads CSASRGEKLFF. CDR3 coding DNA: TGCAGTGCTAGCCGGGGGGAAAAACTGTTTTTT.

V is TRBV25-1 and J is TRBJ2-4; D may be TRBD1 (5 bases). Germline assignment: CDR1 MGHDK and CDR2 SYGVNS. This CDR3 is built from 13 residues. Trimming took off 5 bases at V and 6 bases at J, with 11 bases between the two ends. CDR3 protein: CASSSVDRNIQYF. The CDR3 region has the DNA TGTGCCAGCAGTAGTGTCGACAGAAACATTCAGTACTTC.

V usage is TRBV5-5 and J usage is TRBJ2-2; tentative D call: TRBD1 (6 bases). Per the germline V gene, CDR1 is SGHKS and CDR2 is YYEKEE (reference sequence). The CDR3 extends over 14 amino acids. V lost 4 bases and J lost 1, with 8 bases in between. CDR3 nucleotide sequence: TGTGCCAGCAGCACGACAGGGAACACCGGGGAGCTGTTTTTT. Its translation is CASSTTGNTGELFF.

Written as DNA, the CDR3 is TGTGCCAGCACTACACAGGGCAGGGCCCAGTATTTT. This gives the protein CASTTQGRAQYF. V is TRBV7-9 and J is TRBJ2-3, with a tentative D call TRBD1 (6 bases). The CDR3 runs 12 residues. Per germline, CDR1 SEHNR and CDR2 FQNEAQ (reference sequence). The V gene lost 7 bases and the J gene lost 12 bases, with 17 bases spanning the gap.

The chain employs TRBV6-5 and TRBJ2-1; tentative D call: TRBD2 (6 bases). This CDR3 has 14 amino acids. V lost 10 bases and J 1 base, leaving 14 bases between the germline ends. Per germline, CDR1 MNHEY and CDR2 SVGAGI. CDR3 DNA: TGTGCCATCACGAACGGGGGATCCTACAATGAGCAGTTCTTC. Its translation: CAITNGGSYNEQFF.

This chain links TRBV5-1 with TRBJ1-6; a weak D match, TRBD1 (5 bases). The germline gives CDR1 SGHRS, CDR2 YFSETQ. The CDR3 sequence is 13 residues long. V dropped 4 bases and J dropped 11 bases, with 13 bases sitting between them. The CDR3 loop is CASSGDSSPPLHF. The CDR3 nucleotides read TGCGCCAGCAGCGGGGACTCATCGCCACCCCTCCACTTT.

DNA of the CDR3: TGTGCCAGCAGCTTTACCGGGACTGGCTCCTACGAGCAGTACTTC. Protein: CASSFTGTGSYEQYF. V and J are TRBV5-6 and TRBJ2-7, with D perhaps TRBD2 (6 bases). In germline, CDR1 is SGHDT, CDR2 YYEEEE. The CDR3 covers 15 residues. V was trimmed by 2 bases and J by 0 bases, leaving 12 bases between them.

The V and J genes are TRBV20-1 and TRBJ2-1, with D tentatively TRBD1 (5 bases). The V and J ends lost 6 bases and 8 bases respectively, with 11 bases between them. CDR1 and CDR2 (germline): DFQATT, SNEGSKA (reference sequence). The CDR3 covers 11 residues. The CDR3 DNA follows: TGCAGTGCCACCCTAGGGGATGAGCAGTTCTTC. Translated, it gives CSATLGDEQFF.

This clone was counted once. The rearrangement uses TRBV6-5 and TRBJ2-7; D call uncertain. CDR3 length equals 13 residues. The V end lost 5 bases, the J end lost 0 bases, and 8 bases lay between the germline ends. Per the germline V gene, CDR1 is MNHEY and CDR2 is SVGAGI. As DNA, the CDR3 is TGTGCCAGCAGTCAGGTGTTCTCCTACGAGCAGTACTTC. Protein product: CASSQVFSYEQYF.

The gene calls are TRBV5-1 and TRBJ2-1; 10 bases are shared with TRBD2. Looked up from germline, CDR1 is SGHRS and CDR2 is YFSETQ. V dropped 4 bases and J dropped 15; count of bases not matched to a gene: 7. The CDR3 contains 12 residues. The CDR3 nucleotides read TGCGCCAGCAGCCTAGCGGGGGTAATCTCGTTCTTC. Encoded protein: CASSLAGVISFF.

J is TRBJ2-5 and V is TRBV9, with a possible D match to TRBD2 (6 bases). V lost 4 bases and J lost 1, with 8 bases in between. The CDR3 is 13 amino acids. The V gene's germline CDR1 is SGDLS and CDR2 YYNGEE. The CDR3 spells CASSQGLQETQYF. As DNA, the CDR3 is TGTGCCAGCAGCCAGGGACTCCAAGAGACCCAGTACTTC. Complete variable domain (other parts from reference TRBV9 and TRBJ2-5): DSGVTQTPKHLITATGQRVTLRCSPRSGDLSVYWYQQSLDQGLQFLIQYYNGEERAKGNILERFSAQQFPDLHSELNLSSLELGDSALYFCASSQGLQETQYFGPGTRLLVL.

This clone has just a few counts. This chain uses TRBV5-1 with TRBJ2-7, with 8 bases that match TRBD1. CDR1 is SGHRS and CDR2 is YFSETQ in the germline V gene. The CDR3 sequence is 16 residues long. The junction had 12 bases not matched to a gene; V was cut back by 4 bases and J by 3 bases. CDR3 protein: CASSTWTGLEGYEQYF. The CDR3 coding sequence is TGCGCCAGCAGCACCTGGACAGGGTTGGAGGGCTACGAGCAGTACTTC.

This chain connects TRBV11-2 to TRBJ1-3; no reliable D call. CDR1 SGHAT and CDR2 FQNNGV come from the germline V gene. CDR3 length: 13 residues. Between the trimmed V and J ends, which lost 4 bases and 3 bases, there was a span of 7 bases. In DNA, the CDR3 is TGTGCCAGCAGCTCATATAGTGGAAACACCATATATTTT. Its protein is CASSSYSGNTIYF.

Here the CDR3 reads CASQPQGPRGNTEAFF. CDR3 in DNA: TGTGCCAGCCAACCACAGGGGCCTAGGGGGAACACTGAAGCTTTCTTT. The chain combines TRBV27 with TRBJ1-1, with 7 bases matching TRBD1. Germline CDR1 MNHEY, CDR2 SMNVEV (reference sequence). V lost 8 bases to trimming and J lost 1 base; unmatched junction nucleotides: 13. The CDR3 is made up of 16 amino acids.

The CDR3 reads CASSVVGGSGEQFF. The CDR3 DNA is TGTGCCAGCAGCGTAGTAGGCGGGTCCGGAGAGCAGTTCTTC. V usage is TRBV9 and J usage is TRBJ2-1, with a weak D call TRBD2 (5 bases). Germline CDR1 reads SGDLS; CDR2 reads YYNGEE. CDR3 length: 14 amino acids. With 0 bases removed from V and 10 bases from J, the gap between germline ends came to 14 bases.

This clone was detected a few times. The V and J genes are TRBV2 and TRBJ2-7; possible D gene TRBD1, 5 bases. In germline, CDR1 is SNHLY, CDR2 FYNNEI. V lost 6 bases, J lost 8 bases, and 14 bases lay in between. The CDR3 spans 12 residues. DNA of the CDR3: TGTGCCAGCAGCGTTTATGGGGCTAAGCAGTACTTC. Its protein is CASSVYGAKQYF.